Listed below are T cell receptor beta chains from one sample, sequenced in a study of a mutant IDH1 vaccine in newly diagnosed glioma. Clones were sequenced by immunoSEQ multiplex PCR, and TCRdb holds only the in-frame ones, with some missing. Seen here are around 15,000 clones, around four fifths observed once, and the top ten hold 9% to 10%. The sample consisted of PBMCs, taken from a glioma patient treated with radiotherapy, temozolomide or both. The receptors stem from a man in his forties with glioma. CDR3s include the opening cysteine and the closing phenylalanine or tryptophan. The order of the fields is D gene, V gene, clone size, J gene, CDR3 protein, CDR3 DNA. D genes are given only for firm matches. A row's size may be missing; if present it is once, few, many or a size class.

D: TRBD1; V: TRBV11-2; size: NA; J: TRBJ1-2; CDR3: CASSPQPGQAYGYTF; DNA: TGTGCCAGCAGCCCCCAGCCCGGACAGGCCTATGGCTACACCTTC
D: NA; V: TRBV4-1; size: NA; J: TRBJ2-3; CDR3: CASSLLGGLTDTQYF; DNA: TGCGCCAGCAGCCTCCTTGGAGGTCTTACAGATACGCAGTATTTT
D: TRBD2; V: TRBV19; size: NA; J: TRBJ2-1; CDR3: CASSSLAGSSYNEQFF; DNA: TGTGCCAGTAGTTCACTAGCGGGTAGCTCCTACAATGAGCAGTTCTTC
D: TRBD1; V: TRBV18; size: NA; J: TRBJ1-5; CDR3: CASSPTPGTGDNQPQHF; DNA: TGTGCCAGCTCACCTACCCCCGGGACAGGCGACAATCAGCCCCAGCATTTT
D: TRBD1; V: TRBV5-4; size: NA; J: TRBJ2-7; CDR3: CASSAGQGGYEQYF; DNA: TGTGCCAGCAGCGCAGGACAGGGAGGCTACGAGCAGTACTTC
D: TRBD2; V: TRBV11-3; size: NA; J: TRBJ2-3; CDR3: CASSLEGASGSRDTQYF; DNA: TGTGCCAGCAGCTTAGAAGGGGCTAGCGGGAGCCGAGATACGCAGTATTTT
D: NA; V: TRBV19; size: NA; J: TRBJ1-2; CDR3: CATGGNYGYTF; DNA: TGTGCCACGGGGGGGAACTATGGCTACACCTTC
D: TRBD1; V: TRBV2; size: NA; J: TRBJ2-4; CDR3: CASSEIRDREMDQYF; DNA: TGTGCCAGCAGTGAAATAAGGGACAGGGAAATGGATCAGTACTTC
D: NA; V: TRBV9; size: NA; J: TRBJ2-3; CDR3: CASSVKDWDTDTQYF; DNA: TGTGCCAGCAGCGTAAAGGACTGGGACACAGATACGCAGTATTTT
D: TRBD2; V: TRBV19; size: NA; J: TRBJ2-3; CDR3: CASSLGLAGGADTQYF; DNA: TGTGCCAGTAGTCTTGGACTAGCGGGAGGGGCAGATACGCAGTATTTT
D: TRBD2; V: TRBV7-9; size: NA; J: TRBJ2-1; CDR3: CASSLVTGGRGDEQFF; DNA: TGTGCCAGCAGCTTAGTAACGGGAGGGCGTGGGGATGAGCAGTTCTTC
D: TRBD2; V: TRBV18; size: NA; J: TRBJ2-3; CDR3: CASSLSGLAGTDTQYF; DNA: TGTGCCAGCTCTCTATCAGGACTAGCGGGCACAGATACGCAGTATTTT
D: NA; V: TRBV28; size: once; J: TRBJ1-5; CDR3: CASSLGDPYGSYSNQPQHF; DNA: TGTGCCAGCAGTTTGGGAGACCCCTATGGCTCCTATAGCAATCAGCCCCAGCATTTT
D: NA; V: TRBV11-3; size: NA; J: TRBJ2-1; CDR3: CASSLVMTEAQHNEQFF; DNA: TGTGCCAGCAGCTTGGTTATGACGGAAGCACAGCACAATGAGCAGTTCTTC
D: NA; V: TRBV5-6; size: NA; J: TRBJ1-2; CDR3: CASSLIGMPGGNYGYTF; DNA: TGTGCCAGCAGTCTTATCGGTATGCCTGGAGGTAACTATGGCTACACCTTC
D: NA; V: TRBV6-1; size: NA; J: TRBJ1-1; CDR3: CASSDHGSANTEAFF; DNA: TGTGCCAGCAGTGATCACGGGAGCGCGAACACTGAAGCTTTCTTT
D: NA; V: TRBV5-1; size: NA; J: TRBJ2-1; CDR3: CASSPRGVDSLNEQFF; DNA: TGCGCCAGCAGCCCGCGTGGGGTGGATAGCCTCAATGAGCAGTTCTTC
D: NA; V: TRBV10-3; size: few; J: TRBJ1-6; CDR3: CAISVHPIGGYNSPLHF; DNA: TGTGCCATCAGTGTTCACCCGATAGGGGGATATAATTCACCCCTCCACTTT
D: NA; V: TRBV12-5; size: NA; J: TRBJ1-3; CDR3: CASGLISGRSGNTIYF; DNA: TGTGCTAGTGGACTCATTTCGGGGCGCTCTGGAAACACCATATATTTT
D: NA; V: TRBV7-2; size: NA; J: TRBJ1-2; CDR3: CASSPEGPIYGYTF; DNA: TGTGCCAGCAGCCCCGAAGGACCTATCTATGGCTACACCTTC
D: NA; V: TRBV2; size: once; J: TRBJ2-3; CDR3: CASSANRNAGDTQYF; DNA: TGTGCCAGCAGCGCGAATCGGAACGCAGGGGATACGCAGTATTTT
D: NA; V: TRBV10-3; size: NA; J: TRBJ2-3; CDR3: CAISEREGRTDTQYF; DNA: TGTGCCATCAGTGAAAGAGAGGGCCGCACAGATACGCAGTATTTT
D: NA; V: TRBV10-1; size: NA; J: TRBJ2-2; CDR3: CASSELAGPLTGELFF; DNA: TGCGCCAGCAGTGAGTTAGCCGGACCCCTCACCGGGGAGCTGTTTTTT
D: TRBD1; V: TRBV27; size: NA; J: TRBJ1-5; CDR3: CASSPGTGGNQPQHF; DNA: TGTGCCAGCAGCCCCGGGACAGGGGGTAATCAGCCCCAGCATTTT
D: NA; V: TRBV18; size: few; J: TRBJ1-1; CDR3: CASSPDGDMNTEAFF; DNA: TGTGCCAGCTCACCGGACGGAGACATGAACACTGAAGCTTTCTTT
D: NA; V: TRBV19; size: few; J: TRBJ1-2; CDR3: CASSASRANYGYTF; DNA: TGTGCCAGTAGTGCGAGTAGGGCTAACTATGGCTACACCTTC
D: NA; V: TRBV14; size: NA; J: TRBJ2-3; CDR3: CASSQDQVDTQYF; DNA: TGTGCCAGCAGCCAAGATCAGGTGGATACGCAGTATTTT
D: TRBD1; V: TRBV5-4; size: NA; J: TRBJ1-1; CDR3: CASSRDRGLVGTEAFF; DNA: TGTGCCAGCAGTCGGGACAGGGGGCTGGTAGGCACTGAAGCTTTCTTT
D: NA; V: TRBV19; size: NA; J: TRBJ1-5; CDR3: CASTPVGLPNNQPQHF; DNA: TGTGCCAGTACCCCGGTGGGCTTGCCCAACAATCAGCCCCAGCATTTT
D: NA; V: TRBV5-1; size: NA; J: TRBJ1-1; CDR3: CASSLFTRTETEAFF; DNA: TGCGCCAGCAGCCTTTTTACACGAACCGAGACTGAAGCTTTCTTT